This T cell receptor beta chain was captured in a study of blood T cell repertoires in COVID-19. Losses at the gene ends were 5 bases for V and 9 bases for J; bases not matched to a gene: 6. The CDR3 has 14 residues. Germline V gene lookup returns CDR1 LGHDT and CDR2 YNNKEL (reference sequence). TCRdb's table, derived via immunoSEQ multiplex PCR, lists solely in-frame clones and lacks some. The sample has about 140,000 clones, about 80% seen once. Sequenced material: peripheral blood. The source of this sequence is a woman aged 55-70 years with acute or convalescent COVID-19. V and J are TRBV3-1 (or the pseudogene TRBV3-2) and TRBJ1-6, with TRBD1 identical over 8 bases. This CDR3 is CASSSGQGGSPLHF. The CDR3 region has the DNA TGTGCCAGCAGCTCCGGACAGGGAGGTTCACCCCTCCACTTT.